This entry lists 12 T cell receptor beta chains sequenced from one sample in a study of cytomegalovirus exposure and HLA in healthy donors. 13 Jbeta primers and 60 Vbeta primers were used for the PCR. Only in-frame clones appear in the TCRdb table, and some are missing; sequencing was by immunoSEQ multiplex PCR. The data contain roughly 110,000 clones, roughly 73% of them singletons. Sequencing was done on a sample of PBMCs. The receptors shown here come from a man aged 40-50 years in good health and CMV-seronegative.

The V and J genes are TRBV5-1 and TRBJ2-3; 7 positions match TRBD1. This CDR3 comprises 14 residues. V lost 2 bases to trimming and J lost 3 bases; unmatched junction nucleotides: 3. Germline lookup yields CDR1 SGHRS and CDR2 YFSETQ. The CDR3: CASSFDRATDTQYF. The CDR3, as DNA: TGCGCCAGCAGCTTCGACAGGGCAACAGATACGCAGTATTTT.

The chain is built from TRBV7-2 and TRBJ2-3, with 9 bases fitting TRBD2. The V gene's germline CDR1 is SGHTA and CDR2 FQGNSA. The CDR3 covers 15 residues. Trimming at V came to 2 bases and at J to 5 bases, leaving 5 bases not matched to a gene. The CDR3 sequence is CASSLTAGGQDTQYF. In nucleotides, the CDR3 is TGTGCCAGCAGCTTAACGGCGGGGGGGCAAGATACGCAGTATTTT.

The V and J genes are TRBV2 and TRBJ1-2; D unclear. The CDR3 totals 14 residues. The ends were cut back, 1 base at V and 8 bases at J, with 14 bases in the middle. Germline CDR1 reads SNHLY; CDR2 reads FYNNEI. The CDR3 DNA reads TGTGCCAGCAGTGAAGGGTGGCGCGGGTCGGGCTACACCTTC. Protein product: CASSEGWRGSGYTF. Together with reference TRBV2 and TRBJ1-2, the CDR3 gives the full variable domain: EPEVTQTPSHQVTQMGQEVILRCVPISNHLYFYWYRQILGQKVEFLVSFYNNEISEKSEIFDDQFSVERPDGSNFTLKIRSTKLEDSAMYFCASSEGWRGSGYTFGSGTRLTVV.

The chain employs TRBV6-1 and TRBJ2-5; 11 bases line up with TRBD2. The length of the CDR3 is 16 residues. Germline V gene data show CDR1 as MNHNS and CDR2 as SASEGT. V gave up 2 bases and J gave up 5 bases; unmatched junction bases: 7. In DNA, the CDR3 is TGTGCCAGCAGTGAATTTGTAGCGGGGGGGTTGGAGACCCAGTACTTC. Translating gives CASSEFVAGGLETQYF.

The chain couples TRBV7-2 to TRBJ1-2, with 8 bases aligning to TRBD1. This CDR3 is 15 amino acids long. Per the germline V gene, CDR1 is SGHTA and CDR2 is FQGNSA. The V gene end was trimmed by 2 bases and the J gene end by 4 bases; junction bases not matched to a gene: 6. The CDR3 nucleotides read TGTGCCAGCAGCTTACAGGGGGCGGATTTCTATGGCTACACCTTC. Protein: CASSLQGADFYGYTF.

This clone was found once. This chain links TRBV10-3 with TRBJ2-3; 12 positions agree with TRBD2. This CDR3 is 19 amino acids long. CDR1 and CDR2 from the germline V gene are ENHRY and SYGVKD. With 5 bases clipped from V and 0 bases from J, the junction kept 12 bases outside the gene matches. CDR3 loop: CAISLFGGLAGSSTDTQYF. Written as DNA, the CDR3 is TGTGCCATCAGTCTATTCGGGGGACTAGCGGGTTCTAGCACAGATACGCAGTATTTT.

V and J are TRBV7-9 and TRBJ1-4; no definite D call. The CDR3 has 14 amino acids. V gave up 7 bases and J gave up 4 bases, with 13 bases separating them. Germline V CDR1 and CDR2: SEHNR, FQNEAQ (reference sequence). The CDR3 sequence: CASMIGSSNEKLFF. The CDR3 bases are TGTGCCAGCATGATCGGGTCCAGTAATGAAAAACTGTTTTTT. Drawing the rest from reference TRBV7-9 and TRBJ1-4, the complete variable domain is DTGVSQNPRHKITKRGQNVTFRCDPISEHNRLYWYRQTLGQGPEFLTYFQNEAQLEKSRLLSDRFSAERPKGSFSTLEIQRTEQGDSAMYLCASMIGSSNEKLFFGSGTQLSVL.

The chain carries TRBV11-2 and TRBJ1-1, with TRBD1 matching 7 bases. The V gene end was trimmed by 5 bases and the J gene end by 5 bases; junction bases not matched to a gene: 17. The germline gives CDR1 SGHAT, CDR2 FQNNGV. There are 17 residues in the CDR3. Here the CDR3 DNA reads TGTGCCAGCAGCCAAATGTTGACAGGGATCGGGGCGACTGAAGCTTTCTTT. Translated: CASSQMLTGIGATEAFF.

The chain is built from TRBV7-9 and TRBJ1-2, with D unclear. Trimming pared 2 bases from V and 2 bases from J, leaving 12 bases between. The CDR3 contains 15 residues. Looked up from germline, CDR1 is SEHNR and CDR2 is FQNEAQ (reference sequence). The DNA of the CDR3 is TGTGCCAGCAGCTTACGCGGGCTAACCAACTATGGCTACACCTTC. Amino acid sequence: CASSLRGLTNYGYTF.

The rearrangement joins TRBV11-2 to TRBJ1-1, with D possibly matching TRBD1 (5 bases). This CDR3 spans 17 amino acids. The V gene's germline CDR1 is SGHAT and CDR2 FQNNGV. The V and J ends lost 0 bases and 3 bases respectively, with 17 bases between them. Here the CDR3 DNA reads TGTGCCAGCAGCTTAGAGGGGGGGATGGGTTGGGACACTGAAGCTTTCTTT. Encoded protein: CASSLEGGMGWDTEAFF.

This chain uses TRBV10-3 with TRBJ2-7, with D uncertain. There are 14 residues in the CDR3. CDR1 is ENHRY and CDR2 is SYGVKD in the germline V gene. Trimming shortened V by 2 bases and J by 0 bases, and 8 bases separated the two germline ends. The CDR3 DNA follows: TGTGCCATCAGTGAGGATGCCAGCTCCTACGAGCAGTACTTC. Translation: CAISEDASSYEQYF.

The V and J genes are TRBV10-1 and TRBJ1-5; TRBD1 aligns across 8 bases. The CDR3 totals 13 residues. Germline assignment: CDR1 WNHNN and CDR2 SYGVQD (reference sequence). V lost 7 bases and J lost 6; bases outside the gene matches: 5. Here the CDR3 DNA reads TGCGCCAGCACCGCAGGGGGCTCTCAGCCCCAGCATTTT. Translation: CASTAGGSQPQHF.